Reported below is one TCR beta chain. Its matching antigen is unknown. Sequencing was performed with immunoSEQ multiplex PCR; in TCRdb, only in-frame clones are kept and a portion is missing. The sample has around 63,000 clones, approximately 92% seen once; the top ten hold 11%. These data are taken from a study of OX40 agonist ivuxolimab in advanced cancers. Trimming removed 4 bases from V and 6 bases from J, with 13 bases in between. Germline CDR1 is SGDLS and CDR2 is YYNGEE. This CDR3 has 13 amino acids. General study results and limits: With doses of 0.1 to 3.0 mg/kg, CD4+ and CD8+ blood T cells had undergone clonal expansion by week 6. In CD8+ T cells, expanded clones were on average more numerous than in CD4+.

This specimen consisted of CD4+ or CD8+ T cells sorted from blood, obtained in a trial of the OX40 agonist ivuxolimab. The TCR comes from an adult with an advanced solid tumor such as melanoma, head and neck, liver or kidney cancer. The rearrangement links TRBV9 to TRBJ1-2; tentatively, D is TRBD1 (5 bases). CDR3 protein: CASSSPGPHGYTF. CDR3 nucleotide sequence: TGTGCCAGCAGCTCTCCGGGACCTCATGGCTACACCTTC.